This TCR beta chain appears in the sequencing data of a study of blood T cell repertoires in COVID-19. Overall study context: Material from acute and convalescent COVID-19 was sourced from the United States, Italy and Spain. T cells, B-cell-depleted T cells, or PBMCs supplied cDNA or gDNA.

As originally analysed: The assay estimated nucleated cells by amplifying reference gene primers. Sequenced by immunoSEQ multiplex PCR; TCRdb stores in-frame clones only, minus some. That table is the source of V, J and clone size, and D and trimming were worked out from the DNA. The data show 15,000 to 20,000 clones, about 81% seen once. J was trimmed by 4 bases and V by 6 bases; bases with no gene match: 3. The CDR3 runs to 14 residues. CDR1 is SEHNR and CDR2 is FQNEAQ in the germline V gene (reference sequence). V gene TRBV7-9 combines with J gene TRBJ1-1, with 12 positions matching TRBD1. This TCR came from a man aged 55-75 years with acute or convalescent COVID-19. The sample comprised peripheral blood. The CDR3 sequence is CASRGQGAGTEAFF. CDR3 DNA sequence: TGTGCCAGCAGGGGACAGGGGGCGGGCACTGAAGCTTTCTTT.